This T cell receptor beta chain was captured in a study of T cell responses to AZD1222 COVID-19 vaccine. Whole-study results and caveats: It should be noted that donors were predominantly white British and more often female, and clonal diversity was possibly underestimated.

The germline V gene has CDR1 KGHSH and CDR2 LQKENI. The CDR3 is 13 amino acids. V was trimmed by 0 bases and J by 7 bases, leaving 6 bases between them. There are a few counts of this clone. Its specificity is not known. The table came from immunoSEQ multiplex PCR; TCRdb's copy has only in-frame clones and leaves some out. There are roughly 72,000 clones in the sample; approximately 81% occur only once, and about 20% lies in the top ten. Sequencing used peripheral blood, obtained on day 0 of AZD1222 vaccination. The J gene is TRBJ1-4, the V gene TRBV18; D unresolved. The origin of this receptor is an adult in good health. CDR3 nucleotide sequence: TGTGCCAGCTCACCACCGGCGGGTGAAAAACTGTTTTTT. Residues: CASSPPAGEKLFF.